This T cell receptor beta chain came from a study of immune characterization of retroperitoneal liposarcoma. CDR1 and CDR2 from the germline V gene are SGHTA and FQGTGA. The CDR3 length is 15 residues. The trim removed 4 bases at V and 5 bases at J, leaving 8 bases unmatched. TCRdb independently ran MiXCR on the PCR reads; one entry per CDR3 protein. The sample carries 4,000 to 6,500 distinct CDR3 sequences, around 30% recorded once. Sequenced: tumor tissue. The TCR comes from a female donor with retroperitoneal liposarcoma. This chain connects TRBV7-3 to TRBJ2-1; 7 positions agree with TRBD1. The CDR3 coding sequence is TGTGCCAGCAGCTCCTCAGGGGGATGGGACAATGAGCAGTTCTTC. It yields the protein CASSSSGGWDNEQFF.